A selection of T cell receptor beta chains follows, all from one sample in a study of T cell repertoires in ileal Crohn's disease. TCRdb's table, derived via immunoSEQ multiplex PCR, lists solely in-frame clones and lacks some. Among 6,000 to 7,500 clones listed, roughly 88% were seen once. The material sequenced was ileal tissue. The receptors originated from an adult with Crohn's disease. Each CDR3 is given with its conserved first and last residue. Each record gives: V gene, CDR3 length, CDR3 protein.

TRBV19	16	CASSWEGAGGLETQYF
TRBV18	13	CASSPGTEETQYF
TRBV5-4	14	CASSLDRGGEKLFF
TRBV10-3	16	CAISGWLAAFFNEQFF
TRBV5-5	16	CASSLAGRGTLYEQYF
TRBV27	14	CASSLGGYTGELFF
TRBV10-1	14	CASREGGLHTEAFF
TRBV21-1	12	CASITGKDTQYF
TRBV2	14	CASSATDRRQPQHF
TRBV6-6	11	CGRRGRYEQYF
TRBV7-8	17	CASSLNRLAGGVYEQYF
TRBV19	14	CASSIGQGITPQHF
TRBV6-5	15	CASSYGIAGENEQFF
TRBV5-4	16	CASSLPLSGSRNTQYF
TRBV7-9	16	CASSPLRQGGYNEQFF
TRBV5-5	13	CASSLVMNTEAFF
TRBV5-1	12	CASSLKGDGYTF
TRBV5-1	15	CASSLDGSAGSPLHF
TRBV7-2	13	CASSLGPRDEQYF
TRBV7-2	15	CASSTRTSASYEQYF
TRBV7-7	14	CASSPTGLSEKLFF
TRBV7-9	11	CASGEDQPQHF
TRBV19	13	CASNSGRGDTQYF
TRBV27	16	CASSLGGRRGNQPQHF
TRBV5-1	15	CASSSQGARGTEAFF
TRBV28	16	CASSPPGQRGDTEAFF
TRBV6-4	16	CASSDSGGSGSDTQYF